The present TCR beta chain was sequenced within a study of cytomegalovirus exposure and HLA in healthy donors. Study information: Of the donors genotyped, approximately 430 in all, less than 90% fell in the Caucasian-associated ancestry cluster.

Study-wide findings and caveats: The authors considered a cluster of highly shared sequence variants likely to be a sequencing artifact.

CDR3 length: 16 amino acids. The germline V gene has CDR1 SGHNT and CDR2 YYREEE (reference sequence). Trimming left V 1 base short and J 3 bases short, with 13 bases between. This PCR relied on a set of 60 Vbeta primers and 13 Jbeta primers. Data came from immunoSEQ multiplex PCR; TCRdb stores just in-frame clones and leaves some out. The repertoire consists of 110,000 to 150,000 clones, with 76% occurring once and the leading ten covering approximately 2%. In its sample, this clone was seen once. The antigen is not known. Sequencing was performed on PBMCs. The rearrangement joins TRBV5-4 to TRBJ2-2; D possibly corresponds to TRBD1 (6 bases). The origin of this receptor is a woman in her 40s in good health and CMV-seronegative. The CDR3 DNA reads as TGTGCCAGCAGCTTGCTACAGGGCTGGGACACCGGGGAGCTGTTTTTT. Its translation is CASSLLQGWDTGELFF. The whole variable domain, filled in from reference TRBV5-4 and TRBJ2-2, reads ETGVTQSPTHLIKTRGQQVTLRCSSQSGHNTVSWYQQALGQGPQFIFQYYREEENGRGNFPPRFSGLQFPNYSSELNVNALELDDSALYLCASSLLQGWDTGELFFGEGSRLTVL.